This T cell receptor beta chain came from a study of blood T cell repertoires in COVID-19. In germline, CDR1 is SGDLS, CDR2 YYNGEE. CDR3 length: 15 amino acids. The V gene end was trimmed by 0 bases and the J gene end by 3 bases; junction bases not matched to a gene: 6. Original analysis: Reference gene primer amplification in the assay estimated nucleated cell counts. Profiled with immunoSEQ multiplex PCR; TCRdb holds only in-frame clones, not every one. V and J calls and clone size are copied from that table; D and trimming were computed from the DNA. The table lists 200,000 or so clones, approximately 86% of them singletons, with around 3.1% in the top ten.

The receptor was derived from a man in his 60s with acute or convalescent COVID-19. Material for sequencing was peripheral blood. The V gene is TRBV9, the J gene TRBJ2-7; 7 positions agree with TRBD1. CDR3 sequence: CASSVGQGSNYEQYF. DNA of the CDR3: TGTGCCAGCAGCGTAGGACAGGGCTCCAACTACGAGCAGTACTTC.